This TCR beta chain was documented in a study of blood T cell repertoires in COVID-19. The overall study: Whether acute or convalescent, the COVID-19 samples came from the United States, Italy and Spain.

In terms of age and location, participants ranged from about 18 to 89 years and lived in approximately 24 US areas. Cohort 3 donors were reported recovered after two negative PCRs, clearance, or symptom resolution. V was trimmed by 0 bases and J by 2 bases, leaving 7 bases between them. Germline V gene lookup returns CDR1 MNHEY and CDR2 SVGAGI. This CDR3 comprises 15 residues. Original analysis: Amplifying reference gene primers gave estimates of nucleated cell counts. Clones were sequenced by immunoSEQ multiplex PCR, and TCRdb holds only the in-frame ones, with some missing. V, J and clone size derive from that table, while D and trimming were established from the DNA sequence. Here the sample spans approximately 200,000 clones, about 90% being singletons.

Material: PBMCs or T cells enriched from blood (not recorded which). The chain carries TRBV6-5 and TRBJ2-2; D may be TRBD1 (5 bases). This clonotype originated in a man aged 25-45 years who had recovered from COVID-19. The CDR3 reads CASSYSGANTGELFF. CDR3 DNA sequence: TGTGCCAGCAGTTACTCAGGGGCCAACACCGGGGAGCTGTTTTTT.